Here is one TCR beta chain with its context. The target antigen is unknown. The data are from a study of cytomegalovirus exposure and HLA in healthy donors. Study conclusions and caveats: The classifier reportedly diagnosed cytomegalovirus status with high specificity and sensitivity.

The PCR contained 60 Vbeta and 13 Jbeta primers. Clones were read by immunoSEQ multiplex PCR, and TCRdb kept only the in-frame ones, dropping some. The sample lists about 150,000 clones; 78% were seen once. Germline values: CDR1 SGHTA, CDR2 FQGNSA. V dropped 5 bases and J dropped 1; count of bases not matched to a gene: 7. The CDR3 contains 15 residues. Sequences were obtained from PBMCs. V is TRBV7-2 and J is TRBJ1-1; 7 bases are shared with TRBD1. This sequence originates from a woman aged 50 to 65 in good health and CMV-seropositive. DNA for the CDR3: TGTGCCAGCAGCCCTTGGGACAGAGCGAACACTGAAGCTTTCTTT. This encodes CASSPWDRANTEAFF.